The entry below describes one TCR beta chain. The CDR3 is 13 residues long. Trimming pared 2 bases from V and 8 bases from J, leaving 12 bases between. Vbeta (60) and Jbeta (13) primers were used in the PCR. Some clones are missing from TCRdb's copy, which holds only in-frame ones; the method was immunoSEQ multiplex PCR. The sample lists fewer than 70,000 clones; roughly 65% were seen once. The data originate from a study of cytomegalovirus exposure and HLA in healthy donors. The chain couples TRBV23-1 to TRBJ1-2, with D maybe TRBD1 (5 bases). TRBV23-1 falls under the ORF class, with uncertain function. This TCR was sampled from a male donor in good health and CMV-seropositive. The sample taken for sequencing was PBMCs. As DNA, the CDR3 is TGCGCCAGCAGTCAACCAGGGAAAGAGGGCTACACCTTC. Translating it yields CASSQPGKEGYTF.